These T cell receptor beta chains were read from a single sample in a study of T-cell memory formation after mild COVID-19. Each CDR3 protein gets one entry after TCRdb re-called the 5' RACE reads with MiXCR. The sample consists of about 190,000 distinct CDR3 sequences, approximately 20% of them appearing once. The specimen was PBMCs or a T cell subset sorted from them (not recorded which). The receptors were gathered from an adult woman who had mild COVID-19 (a few samples of this study predate the infection). Cell type and time point are not known. The CDR3 runs from the conserved cysteine through the conserved F or W. Each record gives: D gene, CDR3 length, J gene, clone size, V gene, CDR3 protein, CDR3 DNA. A D gene is named only where the DNA matches it firmly. Rows give clone size only sometimes, using once, few, many, or a class for an expanded clone.

>.|14|TRBJ1-3|few|TRBV9
CASSVDTSGNTIYF
TGTGCCAGCAGCGTAGACACGTCTGGAAACACCATATATTTT
>.|14|TRBJ1-4|many|TRBV7-9
CASSLTGKNEKLFF
TGTGCCAGCAGCTTAACAGGGAAGAATGAAAAACTGTTTTTT
>TRBD1|16|TRBJ1-1|few|TRBV20-1
CLNIGPGQEMNTEAFF
TGCTTAAATATCGGGCCGGGACAGGAAATGAACACTGAAGCTTTCTTT
>.|14|TRBJ2-3|.|TRBV7-2
CASSLTRLVDTQYF
TGTGCCAGCAGCTTAACGCGGCTCGTCGATACGCAGTATTTT
>TRBD1|14|TRBJ2-3|.|TRBV12-3/TRBV12-4
CASSGQGAVDTQYF
TGTGCCAGCAGTGGACAGGGGGCAGTAGATACGCAGTATTTT
>.|13|TRBJ2-3|.|TRBV24-1
CATSSHRTDTQYF
TGTGCCACCTCCTCCCACCGCACAGATACGCAGTATTTT
>TRBD1|14|TRBJ1-1|.|TRBV6-1
CASSPVPGQSEAFF
TGTGCCAGCAGTCCCGTTCCGGGACAGAGTGAAGCTTTCTTT
>.|15|TRBJ2-2|few|TRBV4-3
CASSHNRAPTGELFF
TGCGCCAGCAGCCATAACAGGGCTCCCACCGGGGAGCTGTTTTTT
>.|13|TRBJ1-6|.|TRBV12-3/TRBV12-4
CASSKNWDSPLHF
TGTGCCAGCAGTAAGAATTGGGATTCACCCCTCCACTTT
>TRBD1|14|TRBJ2-2|few|TRBV2
CASTGGAGTGELFF
TGTGCCAGCACAGGGGGCGCGGGCACCGGGGAGCTGTTTTTT